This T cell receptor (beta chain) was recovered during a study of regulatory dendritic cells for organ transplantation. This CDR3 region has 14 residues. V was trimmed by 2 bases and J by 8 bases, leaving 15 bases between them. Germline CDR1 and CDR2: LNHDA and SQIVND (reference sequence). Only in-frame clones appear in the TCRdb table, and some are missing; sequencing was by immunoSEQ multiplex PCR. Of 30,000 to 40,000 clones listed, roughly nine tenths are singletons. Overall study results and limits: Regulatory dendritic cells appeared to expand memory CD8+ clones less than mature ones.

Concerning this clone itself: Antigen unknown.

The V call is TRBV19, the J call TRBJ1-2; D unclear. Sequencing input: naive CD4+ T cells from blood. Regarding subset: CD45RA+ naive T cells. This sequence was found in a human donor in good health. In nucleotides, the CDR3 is TGTGCCAGTAGTATACCTCCTCTCTCAAAGGGCTACACCTTC. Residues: CASSIPPLSKGYTF.